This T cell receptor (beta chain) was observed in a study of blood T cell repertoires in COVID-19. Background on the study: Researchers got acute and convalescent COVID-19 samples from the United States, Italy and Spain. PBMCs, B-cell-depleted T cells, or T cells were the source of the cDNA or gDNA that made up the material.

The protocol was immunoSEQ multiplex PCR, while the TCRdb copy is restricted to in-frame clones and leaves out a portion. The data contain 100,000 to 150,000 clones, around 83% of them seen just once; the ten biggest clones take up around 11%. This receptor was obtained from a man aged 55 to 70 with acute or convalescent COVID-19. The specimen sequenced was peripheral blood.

CDR3 loop: CASSRIAGLPSTDTQYF. The CDR3 DNA sequence: TGTGCCAGCAGTCGGATAGCGGGGCTTCCTAGCACAGATACGCAGTATTTT. V is TRBV5-5 and J is TRBJ2-3, with 8 bases matching TRBD2. V shed 5 bases and J 0 bases; nucleotides not matched to a gene: 11. Per the germline V gene, CDR1 is SGHKS and CDR2 is YYEKEE (reference sequence). The CDR3 loop spans 17 amino acids.